This T cell receptor beta chain was sequenced during a study of OX40 agonist ivuxolimab in advanced cancers. Sequencing was performed with immunoSEQ multiplex PCR; in TCRdb, only in-frame clones are kept and a portion is missing. The data contain tens of thousands of clones, 84% of them seen just once; the ten biggest clones take up less than 0.85%. CDR3 size: 14 residues. The V gene's germline CDR1 is SGHAT and CDR2 FQNNGV. Trimming removed 5 bases from V and 5 bases from J; junction bases left unmatched: 8. The origin of this receptor is an adult with an advanced solid tumor such as melanoma, head and neck, liver or kidney cancer. The chain has TRBV11-2 and TRBJ1-1; 7 positions agree with TRBD1. The specimen was CD4+ or CD8+ T cells sorted from blood, collected in a trial of the OX40 agonist ivuxolimab. This CDR3 reads CASSGYRGQTEAFF. The CDR3 coding sequence is TGTGCCAGCAGCGGATACAGGGGTCAAACTGAAGCTTTCTTT.